A selection of T cell receptor beta chains follows, all from one sample in a study of early T cells in non-severe SARS-CoV-2 infection. TCRdb recomputed calls from the 5' RACE reads with MiXCR, one row per CDR3 protein. The sample consists of 70,000 to 95,000 distinct CDR3 sequences, roughly 9.6% of them appearing once. Specimen: whole blood. These receptor sequences come from an adult who was a healthcare worker with PCR-confirmed SARS-CoV-2 infection or an uninfected control (not recorded which). The conserved cysteine and the conserved F or W are not part of the CDR3 here.

j_gene	v_gene	CDR3aa
TRBJ2-5	TRBV7-9	ASSLVGSNQETQY
TRBJ2-1	TRBV28	ASNSQGFYNEQF
TRBJ1-5	TRBV20-1	SARRQEKGNQPQH
TRBJ2-2	TRBV3-1	ASSPGTGTTGELF
TRBJ2-3	TRBV19	ASSISGRGDTDTQY
TRBJ1-3	TRBV20-1	SANGRNTIY
TRBJ2-1	TRBV7-3	ASSLRAGGPGEQF
TRBJ2-7	TRBV3-1	ASSQGQLNSHEQY
TRBJ1-4	TRBV6-1	ASSETGRNEKLF
TRBJ2-7	TRBV6-5	ASRRAFGNPPGEQY
TRBJ2-1	TRBV5-1	ASSPGRTYNEQF
TRBJ1-6	TRBV20-1	SARDLSPQGLYNSPLH
TRBJ2-5	TRBV20-1	SARGSGLQETQY
TRBJ2-4	TRBV7-3	ANGIRAKNIQY
TRBJ2-7	TRBV10-2	ASSPTRGEQY
TRBJ2-5	TRBV5-1	ASSTMGTNQETQY
TRBJ2-1	TRBV11-2	ASSFHLLAVNEQF
TRBJ2-7	TRBV10-3	AISEVYEQY
TRBJ2-1	TRBV6-5	ASSYASSYNEQF
TRBJ2-2	TRBV30	AWRGLNTGELF
TRBJ2-1	TRBV20-1	SARIGTSWRDNEQF
TRBJ2-7	TRBV10-3	AIRGGREAYEQY
TRBJ2-5	TRBV15	ATSRDLETQY
TRBJ2-3	TRBV5-4	ASSQGHPPDTQY
TRBJ2-7	TRBV4-1	ASSPHPPATSGQTYEQY
TRBJ2-1	TRBV2	AMWTASSNEQF
TRBJ2-7	TRBV27	ASSHPQAGKGYEQY
TRBJ2-3	TRBV28	ASSSPQREGPDTQY
TRBJ1-1	TRBV5-1	ASSTGQNTEAF
TRBJ2-7	TRBV3-1	ASSQTSGGQY
TRBJ2-2	TRBV6-4	ASRPSGSTGELF
TRBJ1-6	TRBV6-6	ASSYGPAGPSQGGNNSPLH
TRBJ1-5	TRBV5-5	ASSFRTGDQPQH
TRBJ2-3	TRBV30	AWRSGINTQY
TRBJ2-6	TRBV19	ASSGEGFGANVLT
TRBJ2-1	TRBV5-1	ASSLGGQWNEQF
TRBJ2-7	TRBV9	ASSVAGTGGNSYEQY
TRBJ2-7	TRBV7-8	ASSSRFKNRARSSYEQY
TRBJ2-5	TRBV4-2	ASSQDLETQY
TRBJ2-1	TRBV9	ASSVVPLGNEQF
TRBJ2-7	TRBV7-3	VSSFRAFEPFYEQY
TRBJ2-1	TRBV21-1	ASSEGGSPEQF
TRBJ2-1	TRBV20-1	SARDSSGRRSYNEQF
TRBJ2-1	TRBV28	ASSPNNEQF
TRBJ2-2	TRBV7-9	ASSSTGAAGELF
TRBJ2-1	TRBV20-1	SGAQGNEQF
TRBJ2-3	TRBV20-1	SARARGGTRTDTQY
TRBJ1-2	TRBV28	ASRAPYYGYT
TRBJ2-3	TRBV4-2	ASSQWSLAGSTDTQY
TRBJ1-4	TRBV12-3/TRBV12-4	ASSSDRENNEKLF
TRBJ2-3	TRBV14	ASSVDRASTDTQY